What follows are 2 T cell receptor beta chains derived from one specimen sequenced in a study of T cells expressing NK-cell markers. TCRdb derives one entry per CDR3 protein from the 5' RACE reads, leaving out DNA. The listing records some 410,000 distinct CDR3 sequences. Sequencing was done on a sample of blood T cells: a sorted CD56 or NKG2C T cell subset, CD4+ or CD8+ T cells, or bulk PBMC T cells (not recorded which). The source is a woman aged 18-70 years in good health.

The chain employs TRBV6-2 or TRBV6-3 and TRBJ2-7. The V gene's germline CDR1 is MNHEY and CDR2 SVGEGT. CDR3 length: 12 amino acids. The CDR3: CASRTLTYEQYF.

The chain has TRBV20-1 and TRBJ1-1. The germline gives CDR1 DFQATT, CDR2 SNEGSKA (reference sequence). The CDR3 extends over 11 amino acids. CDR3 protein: CSARAGTEAFF.